The rows below give T cell receptor beta chains drawn from one sample of a study of PD-L1 blockade in urothelial cancer. Repertoires were generated with immunoSEQ multiplex PCR, while TCRdb's copy carries only in-frame clones and drops some. This table holds approximately 88,000 clones, 84% found once. This specimen consisted of PBMCs, obtained around atezolizumab (anti-PD-L1) treatment. These receptors were obtained from a man aged 60 to 69 with urothelial cancer. Each CDR3 is given with its conserved first and last residue. The D gene is left open where the match is weak. Not all rows give a size; the values are once, few, many and, for expanded clones, a class.

>TRBJ2-7|once|.|TRBV28
TGTGCCAGCAGCATTTTGGGGCCCTACGAGCAGTACTTC
CASSILGPYEQYF
>TRBJ2-6|few|.|TRBV5-1
TGCGCCAGCAGCTTGCCCCAGGGGAACGGGGCCAACGTCCTGACTTTC
CASSLPQGNGANVLTF
>TRBJ2-3|.|TRBD2|TRBV6-5
TGTGCCAGCAGTTCGCTGACTAGCGGCAGCACAGATACGCAGTATTTT
CASSSLTSGSTDTQYF
>TRBJ1-1|.|.|TRBV15
TGTGCCACCAGCATGCAGGCGAACACTGAAGCTTTCTTT
CATSMQANTEAFF
>TRBJ1-1|few|TRBD1|TRBV30
TGTGCCTGCCAACCAGGACAGGGTCACGAAGCTTTCTTT
CACQPGQGHEAFF
>TRBJ1-2|.|TRBD1|TRBV10-3
TGTGCCATCACGGCAGGGGGTGGCTACACCTTC
CAITAGGGYTF
>TRBJ1-5|.|.|TRBV7-2
TGTGCCAGCAGTCTTACTTATAGCAATCAGCCCCAGCATTTT
CASSLTYSNQPQHF
>TRBJ2-7|few|TRBD1|TRBV2
TGTGCCAGCAGTGGGCCGGACAGGCTCACCTACGAGCAGTACTTC
CASSGPDRLTYEQYF
>TRBJ2-7|.|TRBD1|TRBV10-3
TGTGCCATCAAACCGGGACAGGACTCCTACGAGCAGTACTTC
CAIKPGQDSYEQYF
>TRBJ1-1|.|TRBD1|TRBV18
TGTGCCAGCTCACCGGGACAGGTGCGTACTGAAGCTTTCTTT
CASSPGQVRTEAFF
>TRBJ1-6|.|.|TRBV6-1
TGTGCCAGCAGTGAACCGCAGGGTTTTTATAATTCACCCCTCCACTTT
CASSEPQGFYNSPLHF
>TRBJ2-3|.|TRBD1|TRBV11-2
TGTGCCAGCAGCTTGGGACAGGTCACAGATACGCAGTATTTT
CASSLGQVTDTQYF
>TRBJ1-3|.|TRBD1|TRBV6-6
TGTGCCAGCATTGGGACAGCGGAAAACACCATATATTTT
CASIGTAENTIYF
>TRBJ2-3|few|TRBD2|TRBV6-1
TGTGCCAGCAGATCGCGGGGGGGCCTCACAGATACGCAGTATTTT
CASRSRGGLTDTQYF
>TRBJ2-7|once|TRBD1|TRBV27
TGTGCCAGCAGGACAGGGAACCGCGAGCAGTACTTC
CASRTGNREQYF
>TRBJ1-1|.|.|TRBV27
TGTGCCAGCAGTCCCCCGAGCACTGAAGCTTTCTTT
CASSPPSTEAFF
>TRBJ1-1|.|.|TRBV9
TGTGCCAGCAGCGTGGCAGGGAACACTGAAGCTTTCTTT
CASSVAGNTEAFF
>TRBJ2-5|.|TRBD2|TRBV4-1
TGCGCCAGCAGCCAAGGGGGACTAGCGGGGATAGAGACCCAGTACTTC
CASSQGGLAGIETQYF
>TRBJ2-2|.|TRBD1|TRBV7-2
TGTGCCAGCAGCCTAGGGACAGCCTCAGGGGGGGAGCTGTTTTTT
CASSLGTASGGELFF
>TRBJ1-1|.|.|TRBV5-4
TGTGCCAGCAGCTTGGATTCTGCGGGGGCGCGCACTGAAGCTTTCTTT
CASSLDSAGARTEAFF
>TRBJ1-5|.|.|TRBV2
TGTGCCAGCAGTGACAGGGCTAGCAATCAGCCCCAGCATTTT
CASSDRASNQPQHF
>TRBJ1-5|.|.|TRBV12-5
TGTGCTAGTGGTTCCGCCGGTTTATACAATCAGCCCCAGCATTTT
CASGSAGLYNQPQHF
>TRBJ1-2|few|TRBD1|TRBV5-4
TGTGCCAGCAGCCCCCCCGGGCAAGGGGGCAACTATGGCTACACCTTC
CASSPPGQGGNYGYTF
>TRBJ1-5|once|TRBD1|TRBV6-6
TGTGCCAGCCGTAATTTGGGACAGGGTGTCCGTCAGCCCCAGCATTTT
CASRNLGQGVRQPQHF
>TRBJ1-3|.|TRBD1|TRBV6-6
TGTGCCAGCGGGGGACAGCCCTCTGGAAACACCATATATTTT
CASGGQPSGNTIYF
>TRBJ2-5|.|TRBD2|TRBV7-9
TGTGCCAGCAGCTTAGGGGGCACTAGCGGATCCCAAGAGACCCAGTACTTC
CASSLGGTSGSQETQYF
>TRBJ1-4|.|.|TRBV7-2
TGTGCCAGCAGCTGGCGGAATGAAAAACTGTTTTTT
CASSWRNEKLFF
>TRBJ1-6|few|.|TRBV18
TGTGCCAGCTCACCACCGGCCAGTAATTCACCCCTCCACTTT
CASSPPASNSPLHF
>TRBJ1-2|.|TRBD1|TRBV30
TGTGCCTGGAGTCGGGACAGGCCCTATGGCTACACCTTC
CAWSRDRPYGYTF
>TRBJ1-3|.|TRBD1|TRBV7-9
TGTGCCAGCAGTTCTCATGGACAGGGTGGAAACACCATATATTTT
CASSSHGQGGNTIYF
>TRBJ2-7|.|.|TRBV21-1
TGTGCCAGCAGCAATGAGGCAGGGCCCTTCTACGAGCAGTACTTC
CASSNEAGPFYEQYF
>TRBJ2-7|.|TRBD1|TRBV19
TGTGCCAGTAGTGAATCGACAGGGTCCACCTACGAGCAGTACTTC
CASSESTGSTYEQYF
>TRBJ2-1|.|TRBD2|TRBV18
TGTGCCAGCTCACCTTCTAGCGGGGGAAATGAGCAGTTCTTC
CASSPSSGGNEQFF
>TRBJ2-5|.|TRBD1|TRBV5-4
TGTGCCAGCAGCAGGGGACAGGGGGCAGGAGAGACCCAGTACTTC
CASSRGQGAGETQYF
>TRBJ1-5|.|TRBD1|TRBV5-1
TGCGCCAGCAGCTTGGCTGGACAGGCGCAACAGCCCCAGCATTTT
CASSLAGQAQQPQHF
>TRBJ2-5|.|.|TRBV7-2
TGTGCCAGCAGCCCTTTTGGCCAGGGTGAGACCCAGTACTTC
CASSPFGQGETQYF
>TRBJ1-2|.|.|TRBV9
TGTGCCAGCAGCGTGACTCTCCTCGGGGGCTACACCTTC
CASSVTLLGGYTF
>TRBJ1-2|.|TRBD1|TRBV6-1
TGTGCCAGCAGTACAACCGGGACAGGGCCGTATGGCTACACCTTC
CASSTTGTGPYGYTF
>TRBJ2-2|.|TRBD2|TRBV13
TGTGCCAGCAGCTCACTAGCGGGGGTTGCCACCGGGGAGCTGTTTTTT
CASSSLAGVATGELFF
>TRBJ1-3|.|.|TRBV5-1
TGCGCCAGCAGCTTGGGTGACAGATACTCTGGAAACACCATATATTTT
CASSLGDRYSGNTIYF
>TRBJ2-1|few|.|TRBV7-6
TGTGCCAGCAGCTTAGAACAGGCGATTGGGCAGTTCTTC
CASSLEQAIGQFF
>TRBJ1-2|.|TRBD1|TRBV6-1
TGTGCCAGCAGTGAGAACACAGGGGCGGCTGGCTACACCTTC
CASSENTGAAGYTF
>TRBJ2-2|.|TRBD2|TRBV19
TGTGCCAGTAGTATCCCTATAGCGGGAATCACCGGGGAGCTGTTTTTT
CASSIPIAGITGELFF
>TRBJ2-7|.|.|TRBV28
TGTGCCAGCAGTCCCAGTTCGGGGTGGGAGCAGTACTTC
CASSPSSGWEQYF
>TRBJ2-5|once|.|TRBV10-3
TGTGCCACTAGTTTTTCAGGGCAAGAGACCCAGTACTTC
CATSFSGQETQYF
>TRBJ1-2|.|TRBD1|TRBV10-1
TGCGCCAGCAGTCCCACGGGGACAGGGAACTATGGCTACACCTTC
CASSPTGTGNYGYTF
>TRBJ2-1|.|.|TRBV15
TGTGCCACCAGCCCCGGGTACAATGAGCAGTTCTTC
CATSPGYNEQFF
>TRBJ2-5|.|.|TRBV19
TGTGCCAGTAGAAGAGGTGGGGGGATTCAAGAGACCCAGTACTTC
CASRRGGGIQETQYF
>TRBJ2-1|.|TRBD2|TRBV27
TGTGCCAGCAGTTTCGGACTAGCGGCTTACAATGAGCAGTTCTTC
CASSFGLAAYNEQFF
>TRBJ2-5|.|.|TRBV2
TGTGCCAGCACCCGGCCGGCGGATCAAGAGACCCAGTACTTC
CASTRPADQETQYF
>TRBJ2-1|.|.|TRBV7-9
TGTGCCAGCAGCTTAGGGCGGCTCAAACCCCATGAGCAGTTCTTC
CASSLGRLKPHEQFF
>TRBJ1-1|few|.|TRBV5-1
TGCGCCAGCAGCACTTGGCGGGGTATGGCGAGCGAAGCTTTCTTT
CASSTWRGMASEAFF
>TRBJ2-7|.|TRBD1|TRBV5-1
TGCGCCAGCAGTCCGGGACAGCGGTACGAGCAGTACTTC
CASSPGQRYEQYF
>TRBJ1-2|.|TRBD1|TRBV10-3
TGTGCCATCCAAACCGACAGGGGGCTTTATGGCTACACCTTC
CAIQTDRGLYGYTF